The entry that follows covers one T cell receptor beta chain sequence. The antigen is unknown. J gave up 2 bases and V 2 bases, and 3 bases lay outside the gene matches. CDR3 length equals 15 residues. The V gene's germline CDR1 is SGHRS and CDR2 YFSETQ. The data derive from a study of human versus mouse CDR3 diversity and MHC coevolution. Looking at the study overall: The immunoSEQ assay reportedly detects one in 200,000 T cells.

Whole-study findings and limits: Human T cells were selected on over five MHC II alleles. iCHAO1 estimated the human TCR beta repertoire at about 1.5 million clonotypes.

Produced via immunoSEQ multiplex PCR; TCRdb's table is partial and in-frame only. The sample lists around 74,000 clones; 85% to 95% were seen once. The sample comprised naive CD4+ T cells from blood. The subset denotes: CD45RO-negative CD62L-positive naive CD4 T cells. J is TRBJ2-5 and V is TRBV5-1, with TRBD2 matching 10 bases. The receptor's source is a person aged 30-69 years in good health. The CDR3 loop reads CASSFGSGGQETQYF. The CDR3 region has the DNA TGCGCCAGCAGCTTCGGTAGCGGGGGGCAAGAGACCCAGTACTTC.